A selection of T cell receptor beta chains follows, all from one sample in a study of T cell responses to AZD1222 COVID-19 vaccine. The repertoire was sequenced with immunoSEQ multiplex PCR; TCRdb's copy has only in-frame clones and lacks some. The sample shows over 150,000 clones, less than 90% of them seen only once. Material: peripheral blood, obtained on day 0 of AZD1222 vaccination. The receptors here all came from an adult in good health. Each CDR3 is given with its conserved first and last residue. Fields, in order: J gene, D gene, V gene, clone size, CDR3 protein, CDR3 DNA. A D gene is named only where the DNA matches it firmly. For some rows the clone size is stated as once, few or many, or as a class when expanded; others skip it.

TRBJ1-1 NA TRBV12-3/TRBV12-4 NA CASSLGASTEAFF TGTGCCAGCAGTTTAGGGGCTAGCACTGAAGCTTTCTTT
TRBJ1-2 TRBD1 TRBV7-9 NA CASSMGQTNYGYTF TGTGCCAGCAGCATGGGACAGACTAACTATGGCTACACCTTC
TRBJ2-3 NA TRBV5-4 NA CASSFNSAADTQYF TGTGCCAGCAGCTTTAATAGCGCGGCAGATACGCAGTATTTT
TRBJ2-1 NA TRBV7-2 once CASSLVPQGIAEQFF TGTGCCAGCAGCTTAGTCCCTCAAGGGATCGCTGAGCAGTTCTTC
TRBJ2-7 TRBD1 TRBV7-3 NA CASSSPDRGQYEQYF TGTGCCAGCAGCTCACCGGACAGGGGGCAATACGAGCAGTACTTC
TRBJ2-1 TRBD1 TRBV3-1/TRBV3-2 NA CASSPRDRGYNEQFF TGTGCCAGCAGCCCCCGGGACAGGGGTTACAATGAGCAGTTCTTC
TRBJ1-6 TRBD1 TRBV7-2 NA CASSLGQGRSPLHF TGTGCCAGCAGCCTCGGACAGGGCCGTTCACCCCTCCACTTT
TRBJ1-2 NA TRBV19 NA CASSTSGTLYGYTF TGTGCCAGTAGTACCTCAGGGACCCTCTATGGCTACACCTTC
TRBJ1-4 NA TRBV2 NA CASSEGEAAGF TGTGCCAGCAGTGAGGGGGAGGCGGCGGGGTTT
TRBJ1-2 NA TRBV14 NA CASSQGPGSGGYTF TGTGCCAGCAGCCAAGGTCCGGGGTCGGGAGGCTACACCTTC
TRBJ1-4 NA TRBV12-3/TRBV12-4 NA CASSRPGEKLFF TGTGCCAGCAGCCGACCAGGCGAAAAACTGTTTTTT
TRBJ1-4 NA TRBV6-5 NA CASRRTATNEKLFF TGTGCCAGCAGGCGGACAGCAACTAATGAAAAACTGTTTTTT
TRBJ2-3 NA TRBV4-3 NA CASSQDRTDTQYF TGCGCCAGCAGCCAAGACCGGACGGATACGCAGTATTTT
TRBJ2-6 TRBD2 TRBV6-6 NA CASRRGDGTANVLTF TGTGCCAGCCGACGGGGGGACGGGACGGCCAACGTCCTGACTTTC
TRBJ2-5 TRBD1 TRBV18 NA CASSPRDRGLETQYF TGTGCCAGCTCACCAAGAGACAGGGGGCTGGAGACCCAGTACTTC
TRBJ1-2 TRBD1 TRBV10-3 NA CAISPDRGRDGYTF TGTGCCATCAGCCCGGACAGGGGGCGCGATGGCTACACCTTC
TRBJ1-5 TRBD1 TRBV10-3 few CAIKGQGAGQPQHF TGTGCCATCAAGGGACAGGGGGCAGGTCAGCCCCAGCATTTT
TRBJ1-1 NA TRBV5-1 NA CASSLRQSTEAFF TGCGCCAGCAGCTTGCGACAGTCCACTGAAGCTTTCTTT
TRBJ1-6 NA TRBV6-5 NA CASSKAGQGGSPLHF TGTGCCAGCAGCAAAGCGGGGCAGGGAGGCTCACCCCTCCACTTT
TRBJ1-1 NA TRBV7-9 NA CASSLEYQVNTEAFF TGTGCCAGCAGCTTAGAGTACCAGGTGAACACTGAAGCTTTCTTT